The TCR beta chain under discussion was sequenced for a study of blood T cell repertoires in COVID-19. The overall study: Sample material is recorded as cDNA or gDNA derived from T cells, B-cell-depleted T cells, or PBMCs.

Enrollees, about 18 to 100 years old, lived in approximately 25 US areas. Categorization into cohorts depended on clinical history that participants reported. Only in-frame clones appear in the TCRdb table, and some are missing; sequencing was by immunoSEQ multiplex PCR. The sample has about 220,000 clones, just over 85% seen once. Germline-derived CDR1 and CDR2 are SQVTM and ANQGSEA. V lost 7 bases and J 1 base, leaving 12 bases between the germline ends. The CDR3 sequence is 13 residues long. The receptor comes from a middle-aged woman with acute COVID-19. Sample: PBMCs or T cells enriched from blood (not recorded which). This chain uses TRBV29-1 with TRBJ2-3; D perhaps matches TRBD2 (5 bases). The CDR3 bases are TGCAGCGACGGAGGATCTGGCACAGATACGCAGTATTTT. Protein product: CSDGGSGTDTQYF.